A selection of T cell receptor beta chains follows, all from one sample in a study of OX40 agonist ivuxolimab in advanced cancers. Sequenced by immunoSEQ multiplex PCR; TCRdb stores in-frame clones only, minus some. Of 49,000 or so clones detected, 87% appear once; the ten largest clones hold 11% to 15%. The starting material was CD4+ or CD8+ T cells sorted from blood, obtained in a trial of the OX40 agonist ivuxolimab. The receptor source for this set is an adult with an advanced solid tumor such as melanoma, head and neck, liver or kidney cancer. Both conserved end residues are part of each CDR3.

V,J,CDR3
TRBV25-1,TRBJ2-3,CASTFPLTDTQYF
TRBV18,TRBJ2-7,CASSPRAGELEQYF
TRBV18,TRBJ1-2,CASSPEADFYGYTF
TRBV2,TRBJ2-3,CASSEGEQRRETQYF
TRBV9,TRBJ1-6,CASSVLDRGGSPLHF
TRBV5-1,TRBJ2-2,CASSLVGGYSGELFF
TRBV28,TRBJ2-7,CASSPPRGLYEQYF
TRBV11-2,TRBJ2-5,CASSRDREETQYF
TRBV15,TRBJ2-7,CATSSQQGIRYEQYF
TRBV5-1,TRBJ1-1,CASSRQGGTEAFF
TRBV27,TRBJ2-1,CASTPRGANEQFF
TRBV28,TRBJ1-5,CASSPAGLNRNQPQHF
TRBV2,TRBJ2-7,CASSERRASYEQYF
TRBV9,TRBJ2-7,CASSLSSSGVYEQYF
TRBV7-2,TRBJ2-7,CASSLRRTSGLSYEQYF
TRBV7-9,TRBJ2-7,CASSPRGGRNEQYF
TRBV28,TRBJ2-2,CASRGQGANTGELFF
TRBV7-9,TRBJ1-5,CASSPRSAVGQPQHF
TRBV5-8,TRBJ1-2,CASSSDSYGYTF
TRBV28,TRBJ2-3,CASSLWAGTTDTQYF
TRBV13,TRBJ2-5,CASSFGGRETQYF
TRBV11-2,TRBJ2-3,CASSLAPSVSSSTDTQYF
TRBV19,TRBJ1-2,CASSTGTSEGYTF
TRBV4-1,TRBJ2-7,CASSQEWDSSYEQYF
TRBV5-1,TRBJ2-1,CASRSGRGAYNEQFF
TRBV25-1,TRBJ1-5,CASSAGNQPQHF
TRBV5-1,TRBJ2-3,CASSQQPDRALTDTQYF
TRBV4-1,TRBJ1-1,CASSQGGGREKAEAFF
TRBV6-4,TRBJ2-2,CAISGTSGKNTGELFF
TRBV29-1,TRBJ1-2,CSVEPRETYGYTF
TRBV19,TRBJ2-1,CASSMALYNEQFF
TRBV29-1,TRBJ1-5,CSAKTGDQPKHF
TRBV18,TRBJ2-1,CASSPYNEQFF